The 21 T cell receptor beta chains in this list originate from one sample, sequenced in a study of T cell responses to AZD1222 COVID-19 vaccine (dated by TCRdb to the early 2020s). The time point label for this specimen denotes: baseline before first vaccination. Library construction relied on the immunoSEQ multiplex PCR assay. The table was pulled from immuneACCESS by TCRdb, which kept in-frame rearrangements only. Such tables lose some clones; where checked, under half of the loss comes from unresolved V genes, and the rest has no known cause. The sample table contains roughly 120,000 clones; only one count was recorded for around nine tenths of them. Around 9.6% of the sample comes from the top ten. This sample comprised peripheral blood, obtained on day 0 of AZD1222 vaccination. The receptors stem from an adult in good health.

This rearrangement joins TRBV29-1 to TRBJ1-5; TRBD1 is a possible D gene (6 bases). Trimming pared 5 bases from V and 8 bases from J, leaving 13 bases between. Germline V gene sequence: CDR1 SQVTM, CDR2 ANQGSEA. This CDR3 has 12 residues. CDR3 region: CSVWDNREPQHF. Here the CDR3 DNA reads TGCAGCGTTTGGGACAACAGAGAGCCCCAGCATTTT.

V and J are TRBV9 and TRBJ2-3, with a tentative D call TRBD1 (5 bases). The CDR3 is 17 residues long. Trimming removed 0 bases at V and 1 base at J, with 15 bases between. Germline values: CDR1 SGDLS, CDR2 YYNGEE. The CDR3 nucleotides are TGTGCCAGCAGCGTAGAAGGGTGGAAAGGGGGCACAGATACGCAGTATTTT. Amino acid sequence: CASSVEGWKGGTDTQYF.

The chain links TRBV9 to TRBJ2-7, with D perhaps assigned TRBD1 or TRBD2 (5 bases each). The CDR3 runs 14 residues. Trimming left V 0 bases short and J 1 base short, with 8 bases between. CDR1 is SGDLS, CDR2 YYNGEE, per germline. CDR3: CASSVGWGSYEQYF. Here the CDR3 DNA reads TGTGCCAGCAGCGTAGGATGGGGGTCCTACGAGCAGTACTTC. Variable domain in full (rest from reference TRBV9 and TRBJ2-7): DSGVTQTPKHLITATGQRVTLRCSPRSGDLSVYWYQQSLDQGLQFLIQYYNGEERAKGNILERFSAQQFPDLHSELNLSSLELGDSALYFCASSVGWGSYEQYFGPGTRLTVT.

The chain recombines TRBV3-1 (or the pseudogene TRBV3-2) with TRBJ2-1; D assignment may be TRBD1 or TRBD2 (5 bases each). Trimming shortened V by 0 bases and J by 2 bases, and 20 bases separated the two germline ends. CDR1 is LGHDT and CDR2 is YNNKEL in the germline V gene (reference sequence). The CDR3 is made up of 19 amino acids. CDR3 sequence: CASSQEGSPGTATYNEQFF. The CDR3, as DNA: TGTGCCAGCAGCCAAGAGGGCTCACCCGGGACCGCCACCTACAATGAGCAGTTCTTC.

This clone occurred a few times. This chain joins TRBV27 and TRBJ1-1; tentatively, D is TRBD1 (5 bases). The V end was cut by 5 bases, the J end by 3 bases, with 10 bases between. CDR3 length equals 13 residues. From germline, CDR1 is MNHEY and CDR2 SMNVEV (reference sequence). The DNA of the CDR3 is TGTGCCAGCAGTCCCCCGGGGGACACTGAAGCTTTCTTT. The encoded protein is CASSPPGDTEAFF.

This clone has a single count. This chain connects TRBV29-1 to TRBJ2-1, with D tentatively TRBD2 (5 bases). CDR1 SQVTM and CDR2 ANQGSEA come from the germline V gene. V lost 2 bases, J lost 3 bases, and 11 bases lay in between. The CDR3 is 14 residues long. CDR3 in amino acids: CSVETADVYNEQFF. The CDR3 DNA is TGCAGCGTTGAAACAGCGGATGTCTACAATGAGCAGTTCTTC.

This clone is a singleton in its sample. The rearrangement joins TRBV4-3 to TRBJ2-5, with 10 bases aligning to TRBD2. The germline V gene encodes CDR1 LGHNA and CDR2 YSLEER. The CDR3 loop spans 17 amino acids. With 1 base clipped from V and 2 bases from J, the junction kept 7 bases outside the gene matches. The CDR3 sequence: CASSQGSGRRGQETQYF. For the CDR3, the DNA is TGCGCCAGCAGCCAAGGTAGCGGGAGGAGAGGTCAAGAGACCCAGTACTTC.

The CDR3 nucleotides are TGCAGCGCGCACACGGTAGATACGCAGTATTTT. This sequence encodes CSAHTVDTQYF. This chain connects TRBV29-1 to TRBJ2-3; D call uncertain. Germline CDR1 is SQVTM and CDR2 is ANQGSEA. The germline V and J ends were trimmed by 7 bases and 5 bases, with 10 bases remaining between them. The CDR3 spans 11 residues.

This clone came up a few times. The chain has TRBV5-1 and TRBJ1-1; TRBD1 agrees at 11 bases. Trimming at V came to 2 bases and at J to 6 bases, leaving 3 bases not matched to a gene. The CDR3 has 14 residues. The germline V gene has CDR1 SGHRS and CDR2 YFSETQ. CDR3 residues: CASSFGDRGAEAFF. For the CDR3, the DNA is TGCGCCAGCAGCTTTGGGGACAGGGGGGCTGAAGCTTTCTTT.

This chain's CDR3 is CASSLGDKNYGYTF. The DNA for the CDR3 is TGTGCCAGCAGCTTGGGGGACAAAAACTATGGCTACACCTTC. The chain links TRBV5-5 to TRBJ1-2, with a tentative D call TRBD1 (6 bases). CDR1 is SGHKS and CDR2 is YYEKEE in the germline V gene (reference sequence). Trimming removed 0 bases from V and 2 bases from J, with 8 bases in between. The CDR3 spans 14 residues.

V is TRBV19 and J is TRBJ2-2; TRBD1 is a possible D gene (6 bases). The CDR3 length is 15 residues. The V end was cut by 3 bases, the J end by 7 bases, with 15 bases between. In germline, CDR1 is LNHDA, CDR2 SQIVND (reference sequence). The CDR3 reads CASSIKSQGHGELFF. The CDR3 coding sequence is TGTGCCAGTAGTATTAAATCACAGGGTCACGGGGAGCTGTTTTTT.

The genes are TRBV5-4 and TRBJ2-2, with D tentatively TRBD2 (6 bases). Trimming took 9 bases from V and 1 from J, leaving 13 bases between them. The CDR3 totals 14 residues. Per the germline V gene, CDR1 is SGHNT and CDR2 is YYREEE (reference sequence). This CDR3 is CATGEVGNTGELFF. DNA for the CDR3: TGTGCCACCGGGGAGGTCGGGAACACCGGGGAGCTGTTTTTT.

The V and J genes are TRBV27 and TRBJ1-2; D possibly corresponds to TRBD1 (6 bases). Trimming took off 7 bases at V and 3 bases at J, with 9 bases between the two ends. CDR3 length equals 12 residues. Germline V gives CDR1 MNHEY, CDR2 SMNVEV (reference sequence). CDR3 bases: TGTGCCAGCAAGTCAGGGGACTATGGCTACACCTTC. Translation: CASKSGDYGYTF.

V is TRBV6-5 and J is TRBJ1-6; 7 bases line up with TRBD1. The CDR3 contains 14 residues. The junction had 9 bases not matched to a gene; V was cut back by 6 bases and J by 10 bases. Germline CDR1 is MNHEY and CDR2 is SVGAGI. The CDR3 loop reads CASSQKTGTSPLHF. The CDR3 nucleotides are TGTGCCAGCAGCCAAAAGACAGGGACGTCACCCCTCCACTTT.

V gene TRBV4-3 combines with J gene TRBJ1-2, with a tentative D call TRBD1 (6 bases). Trimming took off 2 bases at V and 3 bases at J, with 13 bases between the two ends. Germline lookup yields CDR1 LGHNA and CDR2 YSLEER. The length of the CDR3 is 15 residues. The chain's CDR3 is CASSQPDRPDYGYTF. Here the CDR3 DNA reads TGCGCCAGCAGCCAACCGGACAGACCCGACTATGGCTACACCTTC.

V is TRBV9 and J is TRBJ1-3; no clear D gene. CDR3 length: 16 amino acids. Trimming shortened V by 0 bases and J by 0 bases, and 10 bases separated the two germline ends. Germline V gene sequence: CDR1 SGDLS, CDR2 YYNGEE. CDR3 loop: CASSVEGFSSGNTIYF. In nucleotides, the CDR3 is TGTGCCAGCAGCGTAGAAGGATTTAGCTCTGGAAACACCATATATTTT.

This CDR3 is CATSSRSNLGETQYF. The CDR3 nucleotides read TGTGCCACCAGCTCCCGCTCGAATCTCGGGGAGACCCAGTACTTC. This sequence joins TRBV15 and TRBJ2-5; D not certain. Trimming cost V 5 bases and J 5 bases, with 18 bases left between them. Per the germline V gene, CDR1 is LNHNV and CDR2 is YYDKDF (reference sequence). The CDR3 consists of 15 residues.

This clone was seen more than once but under ten times. V and J are TRBV19 and TRBJ1-1; D gene uncertain. Per the germline V gene, CDR1 is LNHDA and CDR2 is SQIVND (reference sequence). V lost 5 bases to trimming and J lost 1 base, with 17 bases between them. The CDR3 is made up of 16 amino acids. CDR3 in amino acids: CASSVTTLPENTEAFF. The DNA for the CDR3 is TGTGCCAGTAGTGTTACGACCTTACCGGAGAACACTGAAGCTTTCTTT. Full variable domain (missing parts from reference TRBV19 and TRBJ1-1): DGGITQSPKYLFRKEGQNVTLSCEQNLNHDAMYWYRQDPGQGLRLIYYSQIVNDFQKGDIAEGYSVSREKKESFPLTVTSAQKNPTAFYLCASSVTTLPENTEAFFGQGTRLTVV.

The CDR3 spells CASSNGTGLAGPYEQYF. In DNA, the CDR3 is TGTGCCAGCTCCAACGGGACGGGACTAGCGGGCCCCTACGAGCAGTACTTC. The chain joins TRBV18 to TRBJ2-7, with 12 bases that match TRBD2. This CDR3 is 17 amino acids long. In germline, CDR1 is KGHSH, CDR2 LQKENI. With 6 bases clipped from V and 2 bases from J, the junction kept 11 bases outside the gene matches.

The chain links TRBV10-3 to TRBJ1-2; possibly TRBD1 for D (6 bases). Trimming removed 4 bases at V and 8 bases at J, with 17 bases between. Germline-derived CDR1 and CDR2 are ENHRY and SYGVKD. The length of the CDR3 is 14 residues. The chain's CDR3 is CAISGGQPEGGYTF. The CDR3 nucleotides read TGTGCCATCAGTGGAGGACAGCCCGAAGGGGGCTACACCTTC.

A remark on this clone: Different DNA sequences within this sample yield the same CDR3. V usage is TRBV27 and J usage is TRBJ2-1, with a weak D call TRBD2 (5 bases). V dropped 3 bases and J dropped 0 bases, with 9 bases sitting between them. CDR1 and CDR2 (germline): MNHEY, SMNVEV (reference sequence). This CDR3 is built from 15 residues. For the CDR3, the DNA is TGTGCCAGCAGTTTCCTGGGGAGCTCCTACAATGAGCAGTTCTTC. Residues: CASSFLGSSYNEQFF.